The next 6 T cell receptor beta chains were all read from a single sample in a study of blood T cell repertoires in COVID-19. Clones were read by immunoSEQ multiplex PCR, and TCRdb kept only the in-frame ones, dropping some. Here the sample spans hundreds of thousands of clones, roughly 80% being singletons. The source material was PBMCs or T cells enriched from blood (not recorded which). Receptor source: a man aged 35 to 55 who had been exposed to COVID-19.

The rearrangement uses TRBV7-9 and TRBJ2-7, with TRBD2 matching 9 bases. CDR3 length: 16 residues. CDR1 and CDR2 from the germline V gene are SEHNR and FQNEAQ (reference sequence). V lost 2 bases, J lost 2 bases, and 7 bases stayed unmatched. The CDR3 DNA follows: TGTGCCAGCAGCTTAATTGCGGGAGGGACTACCTACGAGCAGTACTTC. Protein sequence: CASSLIAGGTTYEQYF. Drawing the rest from reference TRBV7-9 and TRBJ2-7, the complete variable domain is DTGVSQNPRHKITKRGQNVTFRCDPISEHNRLYWYRQTLGQGPEFLTYFQNEAQLEKSRLLSDRFSAERPKGSFSTLEIQRTEQGDSAMYLCASSLIAGGTTYEQYFGPGTRLTVT.

This clone was recorded a few times. The V and J genes are TRBV19 and TRBJ2-7; D is perhaps TRBD1 (6 bases). Looked up from germline, CDR1 is LNHDA and CDR2 is SQIVND (reference sequence). There are 16 residues in the CDR3. Trimming took 3 bases from V and 2 from J, leaving 17 bases between them. DNA for the CDR3: TGTGCCAGTAGTATTTCGCAGGGGATTCAACCCTACGAGCAGTACTTC. Amino acids: CASSISQGIQPYEQYF.

The chain recombines TRBV9 with TRBJ2-1, with TRBD2 as a possible D gene (6 bases). There are 13 residues in the CDR3. With 0 bases removed from V and 6 bases from J, the gap between germline ends came to 7 bases. Germline lookup yields CDR1 SGDLS and CDR2 YYNGEE. In DNA, the CDR3 is TGTGCCAGCAGCGTAGTGACTAGCAATGAGCAGTTCTTC. Protein: CASSVVTSNEQFF.

The chain has TRBV5-1 and TRBJ1-1, with 8 bases aligning to TRBD1. This CDR3 has 16 amino acids. V gave up 1 base and J gave up 8 bases; unmatched junction bases: 13. CDR1 and CDR2 from the germline V gene are SGHRS and YFSETQ. CDR3 nucleotides: TGCGCCAGCAGCTTGAATGAACAGGGGGGGACTGAAGAAGCTTTCTTT. As protein: CASSLNEQGGTEEAFF.

V and J are TRBV18 and TRBJ1-3; D not resolved. V gave up 6 bases and J gave up 0 bases, with 12 bases separating them. Per the germline V gene, CDR1 is KGHSH and CDR2 is LQKENI. The CDR3 covers 15 residues. The CDR3 reads CASSSRDLSGNTIYF. The CDR3 DNA reads TGTGCCAGCTCGTCAAGAGATCTCTCTGGAAACACCATATATTTT.

The chain links TRBV28 to TRBJ1-2; no clear D gene. Germline V gene lookup returns CDR1 MDHEN and CDR2 SYDVKM. The CDR3 spans 13 residues. V lost 6 bases and J lost 3, with 11 bases in between. The CDR3 nucleotides are TGTGCCAGCAGCTCGGGGAGTCACTATGGCTACACCTTC. Its protein product is CASSSGSHYGYTF.